Detailed here is one T cell receptor beta chain. This sample was taken from a study of cytomegalovirus exposure and HLA in healthy donors. PCR amplification relied on 60 Vbeta primers (plus 13 Jbeta primers). Original data processing: In a later analysis, the count reached some 75 million unique TCR beta chains, with approximately 10 million shared. TCRdb's table, derived via immunoSEQ multiplex PCR, lists solely in-frame clones and lacks some. That table supplies the V and J calls and clone size; D and trimming were determined from the DNA. The data contain 40,000 to 55,000 clones, under 75% of them singletons. V shed 2 bases, J shed 1 base, and the junction held 2 bases outside the gene matches. CDR3 length: 14 amino acids. In germline, CDR1 is SGHRS, CDR2 YFSETQ.

The chain combines TRBV5-1 with TRBJ2-5; 7 positions match TRBD2. The sample comprised PBMCs. The sequence was obtained from a man under 40 in good health and CMV-seronegative. CDR3 loop: CASSLLATQETQYF. CDR3 DNA sequence: TGCGCCAGCAGCTTACTAGCGACCCAAGAGACCCAGTACTTC.